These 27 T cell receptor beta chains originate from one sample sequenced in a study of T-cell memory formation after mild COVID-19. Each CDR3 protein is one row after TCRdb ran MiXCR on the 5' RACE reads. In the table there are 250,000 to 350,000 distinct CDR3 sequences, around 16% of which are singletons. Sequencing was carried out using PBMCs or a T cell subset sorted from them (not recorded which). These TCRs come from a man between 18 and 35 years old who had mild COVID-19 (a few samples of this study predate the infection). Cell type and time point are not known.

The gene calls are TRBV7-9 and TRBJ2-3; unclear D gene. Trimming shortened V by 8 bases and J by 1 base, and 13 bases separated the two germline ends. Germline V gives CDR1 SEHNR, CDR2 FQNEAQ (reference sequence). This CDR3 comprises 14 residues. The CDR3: CASRAPAGTDTQYF. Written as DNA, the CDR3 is TGTGCCAGCCGCGCCCCCGCAGGCACAGATACGCAGTATTTT.

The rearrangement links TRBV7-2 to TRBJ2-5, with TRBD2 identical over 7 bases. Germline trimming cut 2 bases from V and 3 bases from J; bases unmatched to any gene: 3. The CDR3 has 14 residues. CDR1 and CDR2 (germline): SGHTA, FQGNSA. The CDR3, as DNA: TGTGCCAGCAGCTTATCGCTAGCGGAAGAGACCCAGTACTTC. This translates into CASSLSLAEETQYF.

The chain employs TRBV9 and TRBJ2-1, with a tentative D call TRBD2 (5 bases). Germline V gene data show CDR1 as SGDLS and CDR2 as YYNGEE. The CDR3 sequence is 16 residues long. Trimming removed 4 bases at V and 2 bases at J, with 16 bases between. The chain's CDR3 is CASSPRGLGAYNEQFF. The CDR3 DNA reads TGTGCCAGCAGCCCAAGAGGGCTAGGAGCCTACAATGAGCAGTTCTTC.

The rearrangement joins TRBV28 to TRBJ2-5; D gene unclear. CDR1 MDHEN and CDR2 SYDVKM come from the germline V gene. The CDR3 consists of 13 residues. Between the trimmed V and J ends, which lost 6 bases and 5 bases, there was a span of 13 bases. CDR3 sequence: CASREGLWETQYF. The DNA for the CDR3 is TGTGCCAGCAGGGAAGGCCTCTGGGAGACCCAGTACTTC.

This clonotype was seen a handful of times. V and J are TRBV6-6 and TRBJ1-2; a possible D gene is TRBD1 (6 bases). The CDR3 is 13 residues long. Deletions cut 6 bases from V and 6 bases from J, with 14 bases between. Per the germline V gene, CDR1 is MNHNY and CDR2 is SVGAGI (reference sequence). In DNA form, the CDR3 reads TGTGCCAGCAGCGGAGACAGGTCGGATGGCTACACCTTC. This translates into CASSGDRSDGYTF.

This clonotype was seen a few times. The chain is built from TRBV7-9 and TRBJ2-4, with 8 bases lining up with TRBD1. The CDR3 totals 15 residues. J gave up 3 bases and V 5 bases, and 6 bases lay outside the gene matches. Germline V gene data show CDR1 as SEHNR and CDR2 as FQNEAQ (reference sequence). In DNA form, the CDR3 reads TGTGCCAGCAGCACCCCGACAGGGGACAAAAACATTCAGTACTTC. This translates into CASSTPTGDKNIQYF.

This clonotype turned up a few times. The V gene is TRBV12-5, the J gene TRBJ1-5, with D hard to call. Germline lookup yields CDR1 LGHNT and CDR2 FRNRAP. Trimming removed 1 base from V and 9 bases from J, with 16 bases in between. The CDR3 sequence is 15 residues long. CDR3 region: CASGLGQAGVRPQHF. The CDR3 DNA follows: TGTGCTAGTGGTTTGGGACAAGCCGGGGTGCGGCCCCAGCATTTT. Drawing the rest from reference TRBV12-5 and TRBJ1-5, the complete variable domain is DARVTQTPRHKVTEMGQEVTMRCQPILGHNTVFWYRQTMMQGLELLAYFRNRAPLDDSGMPKDRFSAEMPDATLATLKIQPSEPRDSAVYFCASGLGQAGVRPQHFGDGTRLSIL.

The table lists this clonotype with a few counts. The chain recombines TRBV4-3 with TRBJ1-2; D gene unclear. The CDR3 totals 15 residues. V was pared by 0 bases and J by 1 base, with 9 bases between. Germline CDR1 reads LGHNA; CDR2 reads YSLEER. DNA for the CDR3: TGCGCCAGCAGCCAAGACGGGTCCCTTAACTATGGCTACACCTTC. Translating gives CASSQDGSLNYGYTF.

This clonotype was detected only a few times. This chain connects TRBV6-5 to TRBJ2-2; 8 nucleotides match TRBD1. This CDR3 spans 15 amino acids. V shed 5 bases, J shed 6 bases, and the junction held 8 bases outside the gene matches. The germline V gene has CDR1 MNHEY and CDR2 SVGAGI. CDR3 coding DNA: TGTGCCAGCAGTCACCTGACAGGGGTCCCCGGGGAGCTGTTTTTT. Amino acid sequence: CASSHLTGVPGELFF.

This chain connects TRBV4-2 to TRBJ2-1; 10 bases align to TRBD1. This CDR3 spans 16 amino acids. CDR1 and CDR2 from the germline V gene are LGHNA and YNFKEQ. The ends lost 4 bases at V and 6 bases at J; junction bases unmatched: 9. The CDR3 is CASSPRDRGPTNEQFF. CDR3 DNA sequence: TGTGCCAGCAGCCCCCGGGACAGGGGACCGACCAATGAGCAGTTCTTC.

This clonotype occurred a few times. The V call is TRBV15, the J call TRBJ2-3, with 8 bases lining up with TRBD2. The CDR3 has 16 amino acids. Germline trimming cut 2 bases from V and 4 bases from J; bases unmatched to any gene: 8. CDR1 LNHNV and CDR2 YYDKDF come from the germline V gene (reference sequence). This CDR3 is CATSRQGLGSADTQYF. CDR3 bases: TGTGCCACCAGCAGACAGGGACTAGGTAGCGCAGATACGCAGTATTTT.

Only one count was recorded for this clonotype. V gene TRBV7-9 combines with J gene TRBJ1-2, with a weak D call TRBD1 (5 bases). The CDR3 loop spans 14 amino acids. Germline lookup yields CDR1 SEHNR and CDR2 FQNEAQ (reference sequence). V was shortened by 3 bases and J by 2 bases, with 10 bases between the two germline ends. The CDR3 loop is CASSFAQANYGYTF. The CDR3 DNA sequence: TGTGCCAGCAGCTTTGCACAGGCCAACTATGGCTACACCTTC.

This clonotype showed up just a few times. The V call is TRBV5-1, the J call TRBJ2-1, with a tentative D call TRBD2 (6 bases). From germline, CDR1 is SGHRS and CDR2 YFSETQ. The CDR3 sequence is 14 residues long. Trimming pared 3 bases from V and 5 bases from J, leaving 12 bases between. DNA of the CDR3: TGCGCCAGCAGCTCGGGACTTCTCAACAATGAGCAGTTCTTC. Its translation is CASSSGLLNNEQFF.

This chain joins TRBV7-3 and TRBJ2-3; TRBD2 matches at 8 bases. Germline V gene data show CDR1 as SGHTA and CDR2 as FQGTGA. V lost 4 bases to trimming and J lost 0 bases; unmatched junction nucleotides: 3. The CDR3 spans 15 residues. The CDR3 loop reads CASSSSGLSTDTQYF. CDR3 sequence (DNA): TGTGCCAGCAGCTCTAGCGGGCTTAGCACAGATACGCAGTATTTT.

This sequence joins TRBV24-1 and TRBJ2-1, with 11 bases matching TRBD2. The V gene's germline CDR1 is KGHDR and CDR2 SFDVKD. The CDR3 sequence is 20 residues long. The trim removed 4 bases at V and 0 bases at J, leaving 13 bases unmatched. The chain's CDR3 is CATSETWTSGQRISYNEQFF. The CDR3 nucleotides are TGTGCCACCAGTGAGACATGGACTAGCGGGCAGCGGATCTCCTACAATGAGCAGTTCTTC.

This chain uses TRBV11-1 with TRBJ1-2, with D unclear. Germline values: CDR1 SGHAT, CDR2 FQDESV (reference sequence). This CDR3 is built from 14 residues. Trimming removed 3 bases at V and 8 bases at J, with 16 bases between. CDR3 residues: CASSFGGGLGGYTF. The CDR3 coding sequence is TGTGCCAGCAGCTTCGGTGGCGGGCTTGGAGGCTACACCTTC. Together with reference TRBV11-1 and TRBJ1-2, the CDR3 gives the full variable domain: EAEVAQSPRYKITEKSQAVAFWCDPISGHATLYWYRQILGQGPELLVQFQDESVVDDSQLPKDRFSAERLKGVDSTLKIQPAELGDSAMYLCASSFGGGLGGYTFGSGTRLTVV.

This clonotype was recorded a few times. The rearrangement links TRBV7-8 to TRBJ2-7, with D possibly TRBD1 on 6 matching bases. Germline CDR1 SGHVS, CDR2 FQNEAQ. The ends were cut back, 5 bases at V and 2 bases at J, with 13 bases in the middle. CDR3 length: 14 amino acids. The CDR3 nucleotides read TGTGCCAGCAGCGTTACACGGACAGCCTACGAGCAGTACGTC. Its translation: CASSVTRTAYEQYV.

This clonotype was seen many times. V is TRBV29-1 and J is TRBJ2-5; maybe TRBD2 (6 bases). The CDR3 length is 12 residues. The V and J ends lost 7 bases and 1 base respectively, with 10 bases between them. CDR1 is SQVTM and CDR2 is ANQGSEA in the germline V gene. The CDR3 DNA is TGCAGCGGTGGGGGGACCCAAGAGACCCAGTACTTC. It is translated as CSGGGTQETQYF.

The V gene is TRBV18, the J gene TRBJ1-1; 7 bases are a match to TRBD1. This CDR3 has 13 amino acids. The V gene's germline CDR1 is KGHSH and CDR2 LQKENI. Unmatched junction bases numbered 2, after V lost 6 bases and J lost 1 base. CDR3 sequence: CASSGQSNTEAFF. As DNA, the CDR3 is TGTGCCAGCTCGGGACAGTCGAACACTGAAGCTTTCTTT.

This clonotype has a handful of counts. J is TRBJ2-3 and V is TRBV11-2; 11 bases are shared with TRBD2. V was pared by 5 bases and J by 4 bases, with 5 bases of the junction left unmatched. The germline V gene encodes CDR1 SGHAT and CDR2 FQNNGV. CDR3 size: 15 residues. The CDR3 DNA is TGTGCCAGCAGCCCTAGCGGGGGGCGGGCAGATACGCAGTATTTT. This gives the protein CASSPSGGRADTQYF.

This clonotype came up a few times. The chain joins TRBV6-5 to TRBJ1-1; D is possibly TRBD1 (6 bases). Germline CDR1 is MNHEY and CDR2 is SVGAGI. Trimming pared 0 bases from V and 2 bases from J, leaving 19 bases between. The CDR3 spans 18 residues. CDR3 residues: CASSYSITMQGSNTEAFF. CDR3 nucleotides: TGTGCCAGCAGTTACTCCATAACAATGCAGGGGAGCAACACTGAAGCTTTCTTT.

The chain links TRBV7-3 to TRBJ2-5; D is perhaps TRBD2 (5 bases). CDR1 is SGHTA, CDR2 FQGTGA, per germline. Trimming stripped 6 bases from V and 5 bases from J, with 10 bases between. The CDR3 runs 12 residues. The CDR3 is CASREGKETQYF. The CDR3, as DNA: TGTGCCAGCAGAGAGGGAAAGGAGACCCAGTACTTC.

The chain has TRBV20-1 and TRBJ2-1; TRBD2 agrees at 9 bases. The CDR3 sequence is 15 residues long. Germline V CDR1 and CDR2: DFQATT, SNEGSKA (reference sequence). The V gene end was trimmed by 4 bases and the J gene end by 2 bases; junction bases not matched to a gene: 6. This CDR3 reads CSAIGVAGAYNEQFF. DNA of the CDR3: TGCAGTGCTATAGGCGTAGCGGGGGCCTACAATGAGCAGTTCTTC.

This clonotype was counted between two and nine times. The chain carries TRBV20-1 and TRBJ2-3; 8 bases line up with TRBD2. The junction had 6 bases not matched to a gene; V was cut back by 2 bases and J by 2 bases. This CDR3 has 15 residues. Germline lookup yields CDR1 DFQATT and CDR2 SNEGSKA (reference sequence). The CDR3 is CSARPRGGNTDTQYF. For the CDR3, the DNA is TGCAGTGCTAGACCTCGCGGGGGGAACACAGATACGCAGTATTTT.

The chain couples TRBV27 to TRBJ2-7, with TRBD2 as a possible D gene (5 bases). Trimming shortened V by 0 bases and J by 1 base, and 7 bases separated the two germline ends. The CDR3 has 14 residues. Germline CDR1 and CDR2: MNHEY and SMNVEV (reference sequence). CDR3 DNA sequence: TGTGCCAGCAGTTTATCGCAGCGGTCCTACGAGCAGTACTTC. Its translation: CASSLSQRSYEQYF.

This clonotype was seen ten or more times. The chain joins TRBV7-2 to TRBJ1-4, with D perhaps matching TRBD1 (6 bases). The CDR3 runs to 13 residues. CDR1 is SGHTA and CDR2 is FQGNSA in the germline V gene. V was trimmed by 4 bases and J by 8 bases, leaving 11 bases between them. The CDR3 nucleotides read TGTGCCAGCAGCTCGGGGACAAGGGAAAAACTGTTTTTT. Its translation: CASSSGTREKLFF.

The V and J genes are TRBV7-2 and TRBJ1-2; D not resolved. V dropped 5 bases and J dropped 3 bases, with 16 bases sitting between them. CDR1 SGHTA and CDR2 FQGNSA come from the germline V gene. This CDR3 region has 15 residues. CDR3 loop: CASSAVPAAHYGYTF. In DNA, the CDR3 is TGTGCCAGCAGCGCGGTGCCGGCAGCCCACTATGGCTACACCTTC.